This T cell receptor (beta chain) was retrieved from a study of regulatory T cells in long-lasting Graves disease. CDR1 and CDR2 from the germline V gene are DFQATT and SNEGSKA (reference sequence). V dropped 0 bases and J dropped 1; count of bases not matched to a gene: 7. This CDR3 region has 16 residues. Investigators prepared the TCR beta libraries by applying iRepertoire HTBI primers and Arm-PCR of CDR3 regions. TCRdb called the multiplex PCR reads again in MiXCR, with one record for every CDR3 protein. The sample holds 410,000 or so distinct CDR3 sequences, about 15% seen once. This clonotype was recorded at least ten times. Time point specified: newly diagnosed GD, antithyroid drugs for less than 3 months. Extracted PBMC RNA gave rise to the TCR library. In addition, the sample was reused for a study of T cells in Graves' hyperthyroidism and ophthalmopathy. That work contributes: Any patient presenting with uncontrolled infection, other autoimmune disease, pregnancy or lactation was left out.

The receptor comes from a woman between 25 and 40 years old with Graves disease. The rearrangement uses TRBV20-1 and TRBJ1-1; 8 nucleotides line up with TRBD1. The sample was peripheral blood mononuclear cells (PBMCs), taken at new diagnosis, from a patient treated with antithyroid drugs. The CDR3: CSARDRWTGRNTEAFF. CDR3 in DNA: TGCAGTGCTAGAGATCGCTGGACAGGGAGGAACACTGAAGCTTTCTTT.